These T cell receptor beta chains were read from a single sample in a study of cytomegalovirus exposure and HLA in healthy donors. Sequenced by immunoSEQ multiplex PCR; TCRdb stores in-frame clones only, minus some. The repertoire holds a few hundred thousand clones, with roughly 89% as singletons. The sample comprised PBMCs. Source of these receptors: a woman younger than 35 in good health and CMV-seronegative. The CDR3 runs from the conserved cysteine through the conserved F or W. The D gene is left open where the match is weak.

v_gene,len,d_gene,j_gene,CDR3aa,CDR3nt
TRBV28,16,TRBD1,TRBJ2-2,CASSKRGQGVTGELFF,TGTGCCAGCAGTAAACGGGGACAGGGGGTCACCGGGGAGCTGTTTTTT
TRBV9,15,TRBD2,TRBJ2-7,CASSPSGTSHYEQYF,TGTGCCAGCAGCCCTAGCGGGACTTCCCATTACGAGCAGTACTTC
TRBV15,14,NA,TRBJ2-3,CATTNPGYTDTQYF,TGTGCCACTACCAACCCAGGATACACAGATACGCAGTATTTT
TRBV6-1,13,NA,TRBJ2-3,CASSPGGLDTQYF,TGTGCCAGCAGTCCGGGGGGCTTGGATACGCAGTATTTT
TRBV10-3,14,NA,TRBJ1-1,CAISESAGLTEAFF,TGTGCCATCAGTGAGTCAGCCGGGTTGACTGAAGCTTTCTTT
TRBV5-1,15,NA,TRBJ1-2,CASSVVGRSGDGYTF,TGCGCCAGCAGCGTAGTCGGGCGCTCGGGAGACGGCTACACCTTC
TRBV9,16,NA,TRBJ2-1,CASSSPARGSYNEQFF,TGTGCCAGCAGCTCCCCGGCGAGGGGGTCTTACAATGAGCAGTTCTTC
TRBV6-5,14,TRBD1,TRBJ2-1,CASSPGTAYNEQFF,TGTGCCAGCAGCCCAGGGACAGCCTACAATGAGCAGTTCTTC
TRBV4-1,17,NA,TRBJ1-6,CASFPGPHRPVHSPLHF,TGCGCCAGCTTTCCGGGTCCCCATCGTCCCGTCCATTCACCCCTCCACTTT
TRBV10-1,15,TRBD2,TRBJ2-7,CASSEGAGDLRKQYF,TGCGCCAGCAGTGAAGGAGCGGGAGACCTGAGGAAGCAGTACTTC
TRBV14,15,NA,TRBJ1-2,CASSQGQHLYYGYTF,TGTGCCAGCAGCCAAGGACAGCATCTGTACTATGGCTACACCTTC
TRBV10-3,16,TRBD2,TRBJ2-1,CAIRGGSGGFYNEQFF,TGTGCCATCAGGGGAGGTAGCGGGGGGTTCTACAATGAGCAGTTCTTC
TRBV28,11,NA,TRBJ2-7,CASSWGLEQYF,TGTGCCAGCAGTTGGGGGCTCGAGCAGTACTTC
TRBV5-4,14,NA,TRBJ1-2,CASSRGGPNYGYTF,TGTGCCAGCAGCCGGGGGGGCCCTAACTATGGCTACACCTTC
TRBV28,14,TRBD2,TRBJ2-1,CASSPLADKNEQFF,TGTGCCAGCTCCCCGCTAGCGGACAAAAATGAGCAGTTCTTC
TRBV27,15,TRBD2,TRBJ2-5,CASSFGGVYQETQYF,TGTGCCAGCAGTTTCGGGGGGGTTTACCAAGAGACCCAGTACTTC
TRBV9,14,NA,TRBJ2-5,CASSVAGLQETQYF,TGTGCCAGCAGCGTCGCGGGATTACAAGAGACCCAGTACTTC